One T cell receptor (beta chain) is described in this entry. This specimen comes from a study of blood T cell repertoires in COVID-19. Here immunoSEQ multiplex PCR was the method, and the copy in TCRdb shows in-frame clones only, minus some. The table lists 200,000 or so clones, about 89% of them singletons, with around 8.4% in the top ten. Sample: PBMCs or T cells enriched from blood (not recorded which). This TCR derives from a woman under 30 who had recovered from COVID-19.

The chain's CDR3 is CASSLQTANTEAFF. Here the CDR3 DNA reads TGTGCCAGCAGCTTGCAGACTGCGAACACTGAAGCTTTCTTT. The chain uses TRBV7-6 and TRBJ1-1, with no clear D. The length of the CDR3 is 14 residues. From germline, CDR1 is SGHVS and CDR2 FNYEAQ. Trimming stripped 3 bases from V and 1 base from J, with 9 bases between.